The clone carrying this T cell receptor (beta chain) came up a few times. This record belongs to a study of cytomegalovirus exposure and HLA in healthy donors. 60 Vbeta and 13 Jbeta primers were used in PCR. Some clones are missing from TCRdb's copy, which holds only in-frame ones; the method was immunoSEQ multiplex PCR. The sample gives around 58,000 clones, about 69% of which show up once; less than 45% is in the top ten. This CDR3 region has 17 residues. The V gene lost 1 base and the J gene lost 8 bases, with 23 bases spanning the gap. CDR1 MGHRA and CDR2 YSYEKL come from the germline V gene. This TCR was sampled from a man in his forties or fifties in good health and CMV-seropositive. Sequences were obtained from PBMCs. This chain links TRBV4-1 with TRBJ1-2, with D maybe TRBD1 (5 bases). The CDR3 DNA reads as TGCGCCAGCAGCCAAGGTGGGGGGGGGAGTGGCAGAGGAGGCTACACCTTC. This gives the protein CASSQGGGGSGRGGYTF.